Presented here are 23 T cell receptor beta chains from one specimen sequenced in a study of blood T cells in healthy people across ages. Primers used in a second PCR of about 7 to 11 cycles were a sample-barcoded 5' primer and a J-beta primer mix. TCRdb used MiXCR to reprocess the 5' RACE reads, holding one entry per CDR3 protein. Among some 710,000 distinct CDR3 sequences listed, roughly 46% were seen once. Sample: blood. These receptors originate from a man older than 75 in good health.

The chain employs TRBV14 and TRBJ2-7, with 14 bases that match TRBD2. Trimming at V came to 4 bases and at J to 5 bases, leaving 4 bases not matched to a gene. The CDR3 totals 15 residues. Looked up from germline, CDR1 is SGHDN and CDR2 is FVKESK. CDR3 loop: CASSLLGLAGDEQYF. The CDR3 region has the DNA TGTGCCAGCAGCCTTTTGGGACTAGCGGGAGACGAGCAGTACTTC.

This chain connects TRBV20-1 to TRBJ2-7; no firm D call. Trimming removed 0 bases from V and 0 bases from J, with 12 bases in between. Germline V CDR1 and CDR2: DFQATT, SNEGSKA (reference sequence). The CDR3 runs to 15 residues. The CDR3 region has the DNA TGCAGTGCTAGAGATATCGACGGAATCTCCTACGAGCAGTACTTC. Translation gives CSARDIDGISYEQYF.

The CDR3 loop is CSGNRPSSTDTQYF. The CDR3 nucleotides are TGCAGTGGTAACAGGCCTTCTAGCACAGATACGCAGTATTTT. The chain links TRBV20-1 to TRBJ2-3, with D possibly TRBD1 on 5 matching bases. There are 14 residues in the CDR3. V was trimmed by 7 bases and J by 0 bases, leaving 14 bases between them. CDR1 is DFQATT, CDR2 SNEGSKA, per germline (reference sequence).

The chain links TRBV6-2 or TRBV6-3 to TRBJ2-3; 10 bases match TRBD2. Germline V gene data show CDR1 as MNHEY and CDR2 as SVGEGT. The V gene end was trimmed by 1 base and the J gene end by 5 bases; junction bases not matched to a gene: 12. This CDR3 has 18 residues. CDR3 sequence (DNA): TGTGCCAGCAGTTACTTGATTAAGCGGGGGGGCACACAAGATACGCAGTATTTT. This translates into CASSYLIKRGGTQDTQYF.

The V gene is TRBV20-1, the J gene TRBJ2-3; tentatively, D is TRBD2 (5 bases). V dropped 3 bases and J dropped 0 bases, with 13 bases sitting between them. From germline, CDR1 is DFQATT and CDR2 SNEGSKA (reference sequence). The CDR3 contains 15 residues. The CDR3 bases are TGCAGTGCTAGCCCCTTCGGCGGGAGCACAGATACGCAGTATTTT. It yields the protein CSASPFGGSTDTQYF.

This clonotype was seen only a few times. The gene calls are TRBV4-2 and TRBJ2-7; a weak D match, TRBD2 (5 bases). The J call may not be correct, given that the DNA end is closer to TRBJ2-5. CDR1 is LGHNA, CDR2 YNFKEQ, per germline. The CDR3 extends over 14 amino acids. The CDR3 nucleotides read TGTGCCAGCAGCCAAGACACTAGTTATGAGACCCAGTACTTC. As protein: CASSQDTSYETQYF.

The J gene is TRBJ1-1, the V gene TRBV7-9; D unresolved. The length of the CDR3 is 15 residues. Trimming removed 5 bases at V and 1 base at J, with 14 bases between. Germline V gene lookup returns CDR1 SEHNR and CDR2 FQNEAQ (reference sequence). CDR3 protein: CASSPPGDANTEAFF. DNA for the CDR3: TGTGCCAGCAGCCCACCCGGCGACGCGAACACTGAAGCTTTCTTT.

This chain connects TRBV9 to TRBJ2-3; no clear D gene. The CDR3 has 14 amino acids. Germline assignment: CDR1 SGDLS and CDR2 YYNGEE. V lost 3 bases, J lost 4 bases, and 12 bases lay in between. The CDR3 coding sequence is TGTGCCAGCAGCGGGACGGTTCGTGCAGATACGCAGTATTTT. Protein product: CASSGTVRADTQYF.

The chain couples TRBV28 to TRBJ1-5; 8 bases fit TRBD1. Trimming removed 6 bases from V and 5 bases from J; junction bases left unmatched: 9. This CDR3 spans 15 amino acids. Per germline, CDR1 MDHEN and CDR2 SYDVKM. CDR3: CASSYDRGGYQPQHF. The CDR3 nucleotides read TGTGCCAGCAGCTATGACAGGGGAGGATATCAGCCCCAGCATTTT.

This rearrangement joins TRBV28 to TRBJ2-3; a possible D gene is TRBD2 (6 bases). This CDR3 contains 17 residues. Germline CDR1 is MDHEN and CDR2 is SYDVKM. V lost 7 bases and J lost 0, with 20 bases in between. CDR3 protein: CASTPGDFLLSTDTQYF. In DNA form, the CDR3 reads TGTGCCAGCACCCCGGGAGATTTCTTATTGAGCACAGATACGCAGTATTTT.

A note on this clonotype: A read error may produce the germline difference seen at one junction end. The chain links TRBV9 to TRBJ2-4, with TRBD2 matching over 9 bases. The germline V gene encodes CDR1 SGDLS and CDR2 YYNGEE. This CDR3 has 15 residues. The CDR3 here is CAGSVAGEAKNIQYF. The CDR3 DNA follows: TGTGCCGGCAGCGTAGCGGGAGAGGCCAAAAACATTCAGTACTTC.

The rearrangement uses TRBV7-9 and TRBJ2-7, with 7 bases aligning to TRBD2. With 6 bases clipped from V and 0 bases from J, the junction kept 14 bases outside the gene matches. Germline CDR1 is SEHNR and CDR2 is FQNEAQ (reference sequence). This CDR3 spans 17 amino acids. CDR3: CASRPSTRGSVSYEQYF. The CDR3 coding sequence is TGTGCCAGCAGGCCCAGTACCCGCGGGAGTGTCTCCTACGAGCAGTACTTC. Filled out from reference TRBV7-9 and TRBJ2-7, the complete variable domain reads DTGVSQNPRHKITKRGQNVTFRCDPISEHNRLYWYRQTLGQGPEFLTYFQNEAQLEKSRLLSDRFSAERPKGSFSTLEIQRTEQGDSAMYLCASRPSTRGSVSYEQYFGPGTRLTVT.

The rearrangement uses TRBV3-1 and TRBJ2-1, with D unresolved. The V gene lost 4 bases and the J gene lost 7 bases, with 11 bases spanning the gap. Looked up from germline, CDR1 is LGHDT and CDR2 is YNNKEL (reference sequence). The CDR3 runs 13 residues. CDR3 DNA sequence: TGTGCCAGCAGCCCTAACGGAGCGAATGAGCAGTTCTTC. This codes for CASSPNGANEQFF.

The sample holds many counts of this clonotype. This CDR3 reads CASSRGGTSGSDTQYF. The CDR3 region has the DNA TGTGCCAGCAGCCGGGGGGGGACTAGCGGGAGTGATACGCAGTATTTT. The gene calls are TRBV12-3 or TRBV12-4 and TRBJ2-3, with 14 bases aligning to TRBD2. Trimming took 6 bases from V and 6 from J; bases not matched to a gene: 8. The CDR3 contains 16 residues.

V is TRBV4-3 and J is TRBJ2-4; D call uncertain. This CDR3 comprises 17 residues. Germline loops: CDR1 LGHNA, CDR2 YSLEER. The V and J ends lost 3 bases and 1 base respectively, with 16 bases between them. The CDR3 protein is CASSHHRTGSAKNIQYF. Written as DNA, the CDR3 is TGCGCCAGCAGCCACCATAGGACCGGGTCCGCCAAAAACATTCAGTACTTC.

V is TRBV20-1 and J is TRBJ2-7, with a weak D call TRBD2 (6 bases). The CDR3 totals 14 residues. Trimming pared 6 bases from V and 6 bases from J, leaving 21 bases between. Germline V gives CDR1 DFQATT, CDR2 SNEGSKA (reference sequence). The CDR3 loop is CSAAPPLARVEQYF. The CDR3 DNA reads TGCAGTGCCGCCCCGCCCCTAGCGAGAGTCGAGCAGTACTTC.

The chain combines TRBV5-1 with TRBJ2-5; 7 positions match TRBD2. Germline V gene data show CDR1 as SGHRS and CDR2 as YFSETQ. J gave up 2 bases and V 5 bases, and 6 bases lay outside the gene matches. CDR3 length equals 14 residues. CDR3 loop: CASSGRATQETQYF. CDR3 DNA: TGCGCCAGCAGTGGGAGGGCCACACAAGAGACCCAGTACTTC.

Ten or more counts support this clonotype. The J gene is TRBJ2-3, the V gene TRBV7-9, with a tentative D call TRBD2 (6 bases). Trimming shortened V by 1 base and J by 4 bases, and 9 bases separated the two germline ends. Germline values: CDR1 SEHNR, CDR2 FQNEAQ (reference sequence). The CDR3 is made up of 14 amino acids. DNA of the CDR3: TGTGCCAGCAGCTTAGAACTAGCCGCAGATACGCAGTATTTT. Translating it yields CASSLELAADTQYF.

J is TRBJ2-1 and V is TRBV19, with a tentative D call TRBD2 (6 bases). This CDR3 has 15 amino acids. Germline V lookup: CDR1 LNHDA, CDR2 SQIVND (reference sequence). Trimming shortened V by 5 bases and J by 2 bases, and 13 bases separated the two germline ends. CDR3 region: CASSQSSDTYNEQFF. The CDR3 DNA reads as TGTGCCAGTAGTCAGTCTAGCGATACCTACAATGAGCAGTTCTTC.

Comments on this clonotype: This clone may be a read error of a much larger clone one base away. The chain is built from TRBV7-2 and TRBJ1-6, with 7 bases fitting TRBD1. This CDR3 has 14 residues. CDR1 is SGHTA, CDR2 FQGNSA, per germline. In DNA, the CDR3 is TGTGCCAGCAGCCTAGGGGACAGACGGTCACCCCCCCACTTT. This sequence encodes CASSLGDRRSPPHF. The full variable domain, with the rest looked up from reference TRBV7-2 and TRBJ1-6, is GAGVSQSPSNKVTEKGKDVELRCDPISGHTALYWYRQSLGQGLEFLIYFQGNSAPDKSGLPSDRFSAERTGGSVSTLTIQRTQQEDSAVYLCASSLGDRRSPPHFGNGTRLTVT.

The chain recombines TRBV6-5 with TRBJ1-2; D possibly corresponds to TRBD1 (6 bases). Trimming cost V 2 bases and J 5 bases, with 15 bases left between them. Germline values: CDR1 MNHEY, CDR2 SVGAGI. The CDR3 is made up of 15 amino acids. The CDR3 DNA is TGTGCCAGCAGTTACCGACAGGCGATGATATATGGCTACACCTTC. Translated: CASSYRQAMIYGYTF.

The V call is TRBV7-8, the J call TRBJ2-5, with D tentatively TRBD2 (5 bases). The CDR3 consists of 13 residues. With 3 bases removed from V and 11 bases from J, the gap between germline ends came to 16 bases. CDR1 and CDR2 from the germline V gene are SGHVS and FQNEAQ. The CDR3 bases are TGTGCCAGCAGCTTGCCGGGGTCAAATGAGCAGTACTTC. It encodes CASSLPGSNEQYF. The entire variable domain, with the rest obtained from reference TRBV7-8 and TRBJ2-5, is as follows: GAGVSQSPRYKVAKRGQDVALRCDPISGHVSLFWYQQALGQGPEFLTYFQNEAQLDKSGLPSDRFFAERPEGSVSTLKIQRTQQEDSAVYLCASSLPGSNEQYFGPGTRLLVL.

The chain has TRBV15 and TRBJ2-2, with D unresolved. From germline, CDR1 is LNHNV and CDR2 YYDKDF (reference sequence). The CDR3 is 13 amino acids. V was pared by 1 base and J by 3 bases, with 3 bases between. The CDR3 nucleotides read TGTGCCACCAGCAGAGTTTACACCGGGGAGCTGTTTTTT. Translation gives CATSRVYTGELFF.